The clone carrying this TCR beta chain was observed once. What it binds is not known. The record originates from a study of T-cell reconstitution after alpha-beta-depleted transplantation in children. Regarding the study as a whole: Surviving recipient T cells and intrathymic progenitors accounted for some patients' high TCRbeta diversity at day 60.

The library targeted TCRbeta and was prepared with unique molecular identifiers. TCRdb re-analysed the PCR reads in MiXCR, keeping a single row per CDR3 protein. The sample records approximately 980,000 distinct CDR3 sequences, around 30% being singletons. The CDR3 contains 17 residues. The junction had 13 bases not matched to a gene; V was cut back by 2 bases and J by 6 bases. Germline V CDR1 and CDR2: LGHDT, YNNKEL (reference sequence). The chain employs TRBV3-1 and TRBJ2-3; TRBD2 matches 8 bases. The sample in question was PBMCs, mostly from graft donor cells, obtained 360 days after TCRalphabeta/CD19-depleted stem cell transplant. This TCR came from a boy younger than two who had a stem cell transplant for SCID, so the T cells may come from the graft donor. CDR3 nucleotide sequence: TGTGCCAGCAGCCAATCTCGCTCGGGGGGGACCGCGGATACGCAGTATTTT. This codes for CASSQSRSGGTADTQYF.